The 7 T cell receptor beta chains in this list originate from one sample, sequenced in a study of T cells in tumors after PD-1 blockade. Using immunoSEQ multiplex PCR, the repertoire was profiled, and TCRdb retains in-frame clones only, with some absent. The sample lists some 14,000 clones; roughly 80% were seen once. This material consisted of PBMCs, taken after anti-PD-1 treatment. All receptors derive from a human donor with basal cell carcinoma.

CDR3 coding DNA: TGTGCCAGCACCAAGCAGGGGGGGGCGGGTCAGCCCCAGCATTTT. This translates into CASTKQGGAGQPQHF. This rearrangement joins TRBV28 to TRBJ1-5; 7 bases align to TRBD1. There are 15 residues in the CDR3. CDR1 is MDHEN, CDR2 SYDVKM, per germline. The V and J ends lost 7 bases and 6 bases, in that order; junction bases with no gene match: 12. Supplemented by reference TRBV28 and TRBJ1-5, the full variable domain reads DVKVTQSSRYLVKRTGEKVFLECVQDMDHENMFWYRQDPGLGLRLIYFSYDVKMKEKGDIPEGYSVSREKKERFSLILESASTNQTSMYLCASTKQGGAGQPQHFGDGTRLSIL.

The chain links TRBV6-6 to TRBJ1-6; 8 bases map to TRBD1. V was clipped by 6 bases and J by 9 bases; unmatched bases: 10. CDR3 size: 15 residues. Germline assignment: CDR1 MNHNY and CDR2 SVGAGI (reference sequence). Here the CDR3 reads CASSLGQGVSSPLHF. The CDR3 DNA follows: TGTGCCAGCAGCCTCGGACAGGGAGTGAGTTCACCCCTCCACTTT.

On this clone: In this CDR3 the conserved last residue, phenylalanine or tryptophan, is missing, so a read error is likely. This chain connects TRBV28 to TRBJ1-2; D gene unclear. Trimming left V 8 bases short and J 4 bases short, with 8 bases between. The CDR3 is made up of 11 amino acids. Per germline, CDR1 MDHEN and CDR2 SYDVKM. The chain's CDR3 is CASPSLYGYTL. CDR3 coding DNA: TGTGCCAGCCCATCCCTCTATGGCTACACCCTC.

A few counts support this clone. This chain connects TRBV5-1 to TRBJ2-1, with D unclear. The CDR3 is 14 residues long. V gave up 0 bases and J gave up 8 bases, with 12 bases separating them. Germline V gene lookup returns CDR1 SGHRS and CDR2 YFSETQ. As DNA, the CDR3 is TGCGCCAGCAGCTTGGGGGCCCCCACCTATGAGCAGTTCTTC. Its protein is CASSLGAPTYEQFF.

The chain is built from TRBV11-2 and TRBJ2-7; TRBD1 or TRBD2 may be the D gene (5 bases each). The CDR3 sequence is 18 residues long. Trimming pared 1 base from V and 3 bases from J, leaving 22 bases between. Germline V lookup: CDR1 SGHAT, CDR2 FQNNGV. The CDR3 bases are TGTGCCAGCAGCTTAGGACGCTGGGACCGTCCACCGGACTACGAGCAGTACTTC. Its protein is CASSLGRWDRPPDYEQYF.

The J gene is TRBJ2-3, the V gene TRBV12-3 or TRBV12-4, with a tentative D call TRBD1 (7 bases). The V end lost 3 bases, the J end lost 4 bases, and 8 bases lay between the germline ends. The CDR3 consists of 13 residues. For the CDR3, the DNA is TGTGCCAGCAGTTTCAGGGGGGCAGATACGCAGTATTTT. It is translated as CASSFRGADTQYF.

The gene calls are TRBV2 and TRBJ2-6; no clear D. There are 18 residues in the CDR3. Germline CDR1 SNHLY, CDR2 FYNNEI. The V end was cut by 1 base, the J end by 3 bases, with 16 bases between. The CDR3: CASSEEQGLGSGANVLTF. The CDR3 DNA is TGTGCCAGCAGTGAAGAGCAAGGGTTGGGTAGTGGGGCCAACGTCCTGACTTTC.